A single sample gave rise to the 29 T cell receptor beta chains below, sequenced in a study of blood T cell repertoires in COVID-19. The table came from immunoSEQ multiplex PCR; TCRdb's copy has only in-frame clones and leaves some out. The sample carries a few hundred thousand clones, 85% to 90% recorded once. The sample comprised peripheral blood. The origin of the receptors is a woman aged 40 to 50 who had recovered from COVID-19.

This chain links TRBV12-3 or TRBV12-4 with TRBJ1-1; the D is unclear. The CDR3 runs 11 residues. Between the trimmed V and J ends, which lost 1 base and 10 bases, there was a span of 7 bases. The CDR3 sequence: CASSLGSIAFF. As DNA, the CDR3 is TGTGCCAGCAGTTTAGGGAGTATAGCTTTCTTT.

The chain links TRBV28 to TRBJ1-1; a weak D match, TRBD1 (5 bases). This CDR3 region has 12 residues. In germline, CDR1 is MDHEN, CDR2 SYDVKM. Trimming left V 6 bases short and J 10 bases short, with 15 bases between. CDR3 amino acids: CASSLKAGGAFF. CDR3 nucleotide sequence: TGTGCCAGCAGCCTCAAGGCGGGGGGAGCTTTCTTT.

In DNA, the CDR3 is TGTGCCAGCAGCTTCCGGGAATGGCGGGGGGGCCGAAAGCAGACCCAGTACTTC. This codes for CASSFREWRGGRKQTQYF. V and J are TRBV5-4 and TRBJ2-5, with 9 positions matching TRBD2. The germline V gene has CDR1 SGHNT and CDR2 YYREEE (reference sequence). The CDR3 contains 18 residues. The V segment lost 2 bases and the J segment 6 bases; nucleotides outside the gene matches: 17.

The chain employs TRBV13 and TRBJ2-5; TRBD2 is a possible D gene (6 bases). The germline V gene has CDR1 PRHDT and CDR2 FYEKMQ (reference sequence). With 5 bases removed from V and 1 base from J, the gap between germline ends came to 11 bases. CDR3 length: 14 residues. The CDR3 bases are TGTGCCAGCAGCGACCGGAGGGCCCAAGAGACCCAGTACTTC. This sequence encodes CASSDRRAQETQYF.

The gene calls are TRBV2 and TRBJ2-3, with 12 bases identical to TRBD2. This CDR3 has 16 amino acids. Germline V gives CDR1 SNHLY, CDR2 FYNNEI. Unmatched junction bases numbered 5, after V lost 6 bases and J lost 1 base. The CDR3 sequence: CASRLAGGVGTDTQYF. CDR3 sequence (DNA): TGTGCCAGCAGACTAGCGGGAGGAGTGGGCACAGATACGCAGTATTTT.

V and J are TRBV14 and TRBJ2-3; D is unresolved. Trimming removed 2 bases from V and 6 bases from J, with 12 bases in between. The CDR3 spans 14 residues. Germline V gene data show CDR1 as SGHDN and CDR2 as FVKESK. The CDR3 sequence: CASSQFQNWDTQYF. Written as DNA, the CDR3 is TGTGCCAGCAGCCAATTTCAGAATTGGGATACGCAGTATTTT.

The V call is TRBV14, the J call TRBJ1-1; D is unresolved. The ends were cut back, 6 bases at V and 10 bases at J, with 18 bases in the middle. This CDR3 has 13 residues. The germline V gene has CDR1 SGHDN and CDR2 FVKESK. The CDR3 region is CASSKRTGGVAFF. The CDR3 nucleotides read TGTGCCAGCAGTAAAAGGACGGGAGGAGTAGCTTTCTTT. Variable domain in full (rest from reference TRBV14 and TRBJ1-1): EAGVTQFPSHSVIEKGQTVTLRCDPISGHDNLYWYRRVMGKEIKFLLHFVKESKQDESGMPNNRFLAERTGGTYSTLKVQPAELEDSGVYFCASSKRTGGVAFFGQGTRLTVV.

J is TRBJ2-2 and V is TRBV2; a weak D match, TRBD2 (6 bases). Germline CDR1 is SNHLY and CDR2 is FYNNEI. The length of the CDR3 is 15 residues. The V end was cut by 8 bases, the J end by 4 bases, with 17 bases between. The CDR3 DNA is TGTGCCAGCCGGGTTAACGGGAGAAGCACCGGGGAGCTGTTTTTT. Amino acids: CASRVNGRSTGELFF.

This chain's CDR3 is CASGKWLGGGYGYTF. CDR3 DNA sequence: TGTGCCAGCGGTAAATGGTTGGGAGGGGGCTATGGCTACACCTTC. The chain has TRBV28 and TRBJ1-2; D possibly corresponds to TRBD1 (6 bases). V lost 8 bases to trimming and J lost 4 bases, with 20 bases between them. Germline V gene sequence: CDR1 MDHEN, CDR2 SYDVKM. The CDR3 has 15 residues.

This rearrangement joins TRBV6-5 to TRBJ2-7, with D possibly matching TRBD1 (6 bases). Germline V gene sequence: CDR1 MNHEY, CDR2 SVGAGI. V gave up 0 bases and J gave up 2 bases, with 14 bases separating them. The CDR3 totals 16 residues. The CDR3 DNA follows: TGTGCCAGCAGTTACTCGTTGTCAGGGGCAGCCTACGAGCAGTACGTC. Translated, it gives CASSYSLSGAAYEQYV.

The genes are TRBV7-3 and TRBJ1-2, with D unresolved. Germline assignment: CDR1 SGHTA and CDR2 FQGTGA. The CDR3 has 15 residues. Between the trimmed V and J ends, which lost 9 bases and 6 bases, there was a span of 23 bases. The DNA for the CDR3 is TGTGCCAGTTCCCGTGGAAGCGGGAGGTCGGATGGCTACACCTTC. Translated, it gives CASSRGSGRSDGYTF.

The rearrangement uses TRBV6-2 or TRBV6-3 and TRBJ2-7, with 9 bases matching TRBD1. The germline CDR1 and CDR2 sequences are MNHEY and SVGEGT. The CDR3 is made up of 15 amino acids. The ends lost 3 bases at V and 2 bases at J; junction bases unmatched: 5. The CDR3 nucleotides are TGTGCCAGCAGTTATGGGACAGGGACCACCTACGAGCAGTACGTC. This codes for CASSYGTGTTYEQYV.

This chain connects TRBV19 to TRBJ2-1; 7 bases agree with TRBD2. After removal of 3 bases from V and 9 bases from J, the junction contained 17 bases not matched to a gene. This CDR3 is 17 amino acids long. Germline V gene sequence: CDR1 LNHDA, CDR2 SQIVND (reference sequence). The CDR3 region is CASSIDSGNLGLGEQFF. Here the CDR3 DNA reads TGTGCCAGTAGTATCGACAGCGGGAACTTGGGCCTCGGTGAGCAGTTCTTC.

The chain has TRBV30 and TRBJ1-2; no definite D call. Germline V gene sequence: CDR1 GTSNPN, CDR2 SVGIG (reference sequence). This CDR3 region has 12 residues. V was clipped by 8 bases and J by 4 bases, with 14 bases between them. This CDR3 reads CAHSQLFYGYTF. The CDR3 nucleotides are TGTGCCCACAGCCAATTATTCTATGGCTACACCTTC.

Written as DNA, the CDR3 is TGCAGCGTCACCGGGACAGGGAACAATGAGCAGTTCTTC. It is translated as CSVTGTGNNEQFF. The genes are TRBV29-1 and TRBJ2-1; TRBD1 matches 9 bases. CDR1 is SQVTM and CDR2 is ANQGSEA in the germline V gene. The V gene end was trimmed by 6 bases and the J gene end by 5 bases; junction bases not matched to a gene: 5. The CDR3 is 13 residues long.

The chain couples TRBV28 to TRBJ2-3; 8 bases line up with TRBD2. Germline-derived CDR1 and CDR2 are MDHEN and SYDVKM. The V segment lost 6 bases and the J segment 8 bases; nucleotides outside the gene matches: 13. The CDR3 loop spans 15 amino acids. The CDR3 DNA sequence: TGTGCCAGCAGCGCCTCGGGGGGGGCTCTGGGTACGCAGTATTTT. Its protein is CASSASGGALGTQYF.

V gene TRBV15 combines with J gene TRBJ1-2; D unresolved. The CDR3 loop spans 12 amino acids. V was trimmed by 0 bases and J by 7 bases, leaving 6 bases between them. Germline CDR1 and CDR2: LNHNV and YYDKDF (reference sequence). CDR3 DNA: TGTGCCACCAGCAGAGACGGGGTTGGCTACACCTTC. It translates to CATSRDGVGYTF.

The chain has TRBV28 and TRBJ2-2; D is possibly TRBD1 (6 bases). V lost 2 bases, J lost 4 bases, and 14 bases lay in between. This CDR3 comprises 16 residues. In germline, CDR1 is MDHEN, CDR2 SYDVKM. The CDR3 region has the DNA TGTGCCAGCAGTTTAGCATTCGGACAGCTCACCGGGGAGCTGTTTTTT. It yields the protein CASSLAFGQLTGELFF.

V is TRBV5-6 and J is TRBJ1-1; no clear D. Germline values: CDR1 SGHDT, CDR2 YYEEEE. The CDR3 extends over 12 amino acids. Trimming cost V 3 bases and J 4 bases, with 7 bases left between them. The DNA of the CDR3 is TGTGCCAGCAGCTCCGCTATCACTGAAGCTTTCTTT. It specifies CASSSAITEAFF.

This rearrangement joins TRBV6-1 to TRBJ1-2, with no clear D. Germline V gene data show CDR1 as MNHNS and CDR2 as SASEGT. This CDR3 contains 13 residues. V was cut by 2 bases and J by 5 bases, with 9 bases left in between. The CDR3: CASSETTEYGYTF. In DNA, the CDR3 is TGTGCCAGCAGTGAAACTACCGAATATGGCTACACCTTC.

CDR3 region: CASSQGEVAKNIQYF. CDR3 DNA sequence: TGTGCCAGCAGCCAAGGAGAGGTAGCCAAAAACATTCAGTACTTC. The rearrangement joins TRBV3-1 (or the pseudogene TRBV3-2) to TRBJ2-4; D unclear. Germline CDR1 is LGHDT and CDR2 is YNNKEL (reference sequence). Trimming pared 1 base from V and 0 bases from J, leaving 7 bases between. There are 15 residues in the CDR3.

V gene TRBV11-2 combines with J gene TRBJ1-6, with no clear D. The CDR3 extends over 13 amino acids. Germline V lookup: CDR1 SGHAT, CDR2 FQNNGV. Trimming stripped 1 base from V and 8 bases from J, with 6 bases between. For the CDR3, the DNA is TGTGCCAGCAGCTTAGCCGTCTATTCACCCCTCCACTTT. Protein product: CASSLAVYSPLHF. The full variable domain, completed using reference TRBV11-2 and TRBJ1-6, is EAGVAQSPRYKIIEKRQSVAFWCNPISGHATLYWYQQILGQGPKLLIQFQNNGVVDDSQLPKDRFSAERLKGVDSTLKIQPAKLEDSAVYLCASSLAVYSPLHFGNGTRLTVT.

The CDR3 DNA reads TGTGCCAGCAGCCTACCGGGACAGACCTTATCCGCGAACACCGGGGAGCTGTTTTTT. Residues: CASSLPGQTLSANTGELFF. V usage is TRBV2 and J usage is TRBJ2-2, with 7 bases lining up with TRBD1. Unmatched junction bases numbered 16, after V lost 6 bases and J lost 0 bases. CDR1 and CDR2 from the germline V gene are SNHLY and FYNNEI. CDR3 length equals 19 residues.

The chain couples TRBV7-9 to TRBJ1-2; no clear D gene. V was cut by 8 bases and J by 1 base, with 20 bases left in between. This CDR3 is built from 16 residues. Germline-derived CDR1 and CDR2 are SEHNR and FQNEAQ (reference sequence). The CDR3 DNA reads TGTGCCAGCCGCCCTCCCCAGCCGGGGATTAACTATGGCTACACCTTC. This sequence encodes CASRPPQPGINYGYTF.

This chain connects TRBV19 to TRBJ2-1, with 10 bases aligning to TRBD2. The CDR3 consists of 16 residues. Germline CDR1 reads LNHDA; CDR2 reads SQIVND (reference sequence). V lost 5 bases and J lost 6; bases outside the gene matches: 10. CDR3 in amino acids: CASSPPPLAGVNEQFF. For the CDR3, the DNA is TGTGCCAGTAGTCCTCCCCCCCTAGCGGGAGTCAATGAGCAGTTCTTC.

The gene calls are TRBV7-2 and TRBJ1-2; D is perhaps TRBD1 (6 bases). Trimming removed 0 bases at V and 3 bases at J, with 11 bases between. Germline V gives CDR1 SGHTA, CDR2 FQGNSA. The CDR3 spans 15 residues. DNA of the CDR3: TGTGCCAGCAGCTTAGCAGGGGGACCTGACTATGGCTACACCTTC. Its protein product is CASSLAGGPDYGYTF.

This chain joins TRBV14 and TRBJ1-2; D gene uncertain. Germline loops: CDR1 SGHDN, CDR2 FVKESK. V was clipped by 3 bases and J by 0 bases, with 11 bases between them. There are 15 residues in the CDR3. The CDR3 spells CASSHLPLANYGYTF. For the CDR3, the DNA is TGTGCCAGCAGCCATCTCCCCCTTGCTAACTATGGCTACACCTTC.

The chain carries TRBV7-9 and TRBJ2-7, with 11 bases lining up with TRBD2. The trim removed 2 bases at V and 3 bases at J, leaving 6 bases unmatched. The CDR3 has 16 amino acids. Germline lookup yields CDR1 SEHNR and CDR2 FQNEAQ (reference sequence). As DNA, the CDR3 is TGTGCCAGCAGCTTATCACTAGCGGGGGCACACTACGAGCAGTACTTC. The encoded protein is CASSLSLAGAHYEQYF.

As DNA, the CDR3 is TGTGCCAGCAGCGCTCCAGGGGGCCGGGAAGCTTTCTTT. Protein sequence: CASSAPGGREAFF. This rearrangement joins TRBV6-5 to TRBJ1-1; 8 nucleotides match TRBD1. J was trimmed by 8 bases and V by 6 bases; bases with no gene match: 8. CDR3 length: 13 residues. Looked up from germline, CDR1 is MNHEY and CDR2 is SVGAGI.